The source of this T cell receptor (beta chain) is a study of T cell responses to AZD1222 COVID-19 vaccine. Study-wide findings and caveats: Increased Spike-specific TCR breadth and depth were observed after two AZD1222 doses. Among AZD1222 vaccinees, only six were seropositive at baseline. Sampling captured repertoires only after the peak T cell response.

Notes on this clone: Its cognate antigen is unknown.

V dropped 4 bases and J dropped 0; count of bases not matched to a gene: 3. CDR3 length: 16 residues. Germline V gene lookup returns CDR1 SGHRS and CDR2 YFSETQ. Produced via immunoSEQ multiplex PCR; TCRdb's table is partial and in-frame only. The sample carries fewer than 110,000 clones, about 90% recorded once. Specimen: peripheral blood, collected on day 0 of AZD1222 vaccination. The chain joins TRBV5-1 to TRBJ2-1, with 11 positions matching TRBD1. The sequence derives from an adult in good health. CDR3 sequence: CASSLGTGGSYNEQFF. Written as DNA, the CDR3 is TGCGCCAGCAGCCTAGGGACAGGGGGCTCCTACAATGAGCAGTTCTTC. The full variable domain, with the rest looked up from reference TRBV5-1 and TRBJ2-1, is KAGVTQTPRYLIKTRGQQVTLSCSPISGHRSVSWYQQTPGQGLQFLFEYFSETQRNKGNFPGRFSGRQFSNSRSEMNVSTLELGDSALYLCASSLGTGGSYNEQFFGPGTRLTVL.